A selection of T cell receptor beta chains follows, all from one sample in a study of neurological immune-mediated disorders. TCRdb recomputed calls from the 5' RACE reads with MiXCR, one row per CDR3 protein. The sample includes about 60,000 distinct CDR3 sequences, more than 8% seen only once; the top ten take around 13%. The sequenced material came from PBMCs. Every receptor here comes from a man aged 25-45 years in good health. The CDR3 runs from the conserved cysteine through the conserved F or W. A D gene is named only where the DNA matches it firmly. Some rows have no size entry. The others give once, few or many, or a class for an expanded clone.

abundance	d_gene	j_gene	v_gene	CDR3nt	CDR3aa
many	.	TRBJ2-7	TRBV27	TGTGCCAGCAGCTTGAATGCGGGTTACGAGCAGTACTTC	CASSLNAGYEQYF
few	.	TRBJ2-2	TRBV3-1	TGTGCCAGCAGCCAGTCCCGGGCGGGCGCCGGGGAGCTGTTTTTT	CASSQSRAGAGELFF
.	TRBD2	TRBJ2-1	TRBV29-1	TGCAGCGTTGCCCCGAGCGGGAGAATGTACAATGAGCAGTTCTTC	CSVAPSGRMYNEQFF
many	.	TRBJ2-1	TRBV6-5	TGTGCCAGCAGACCCTCGGGGTCCGGATGGGAGCATGAGCAGTTCTTC	CASRPSGSGWEHEQFF
many	.	TRBJ1-1	TRBV14	TGTGCCAGCAGCCCCGGCGGCGTGACTGAAGCTTTCTTT	CASSPGGVTEAFF
many	TRBD1	TRBJ1-5	TRBV27	TGTGCCAGCACCCCACTTGGGACAGGGGGACAGCCCCAGCATTTT	CASTPLGTGGQPQHF
.	.	TRBJ1-5	TRBV20-1	TGCAGTGCTTCCTTCGACAGTCGGAGCCAGACACAGCATTTT	CSASFDSRSQTQHF
.	.	TRBJ2-2	TRBV20-1	TGCAGTGCCGGGGTGGCTAGCTGGGGGGGGGAGCTGTTTTTT	CSAGVASWGGELFF
many	.	TRBJ1-1	TRBV20-1	TGCAGTGCTAGAGATGGAGGGCACATGAACACTGAAGCTTTCTTT	CSARDGGHMNTEAFF
many	TRBD1	TRBJ1-2	TRBV29-1	TGCAGCGTTGATAACAGGGGCTTGGGCTACACCTTC	CSVDNRGLGYTF
.	.	TRBJ2-1	TRBV20-1	TGCAGTGCTAGGGATAGCGCCAACCCGGTGAATGACCAGTTCTTC	CSARDSANPVNDQFF
many	.	TRBJ2-4	TRBV20-1	TGCAGTGCTAGAACAGCAGCCAAAAACATTCAGTACTTC	CSARTAAKNIQYF
few	TRBD1	TRBJ2-7	TRBV27	TGTGCCAGCAGTCGACAGGGGGGTAACGAGCAGTACTTC	CASSRQGGNEQYF
large	TRBD1	TRBJ2-7	TRBV15	TGTGCCACCAGCAGAGCGACAGGGGGAATCTACGAGCAGTACTTC	CATSRATGGIYEQYF
few	.	TRBJ2-7	TRBV20-1	TGCAGTGCGAGACCCGCCATATTGAACTCCTACGAGCAGTACTTC	CSARPAILNSYEQYF
many	.	TRBJ1-5	TRBV20-1	TGCAGTGCCACCGGGACGGCAAATCAGCCCCAGCATTTT	CSATGTANQPQHF
many	.	TRBJ1-5	TRBV30	TGTGCCTGGAGTGCGGGGGTCGGAAGCAATCAGCCCCAGCATTTT	CAWSAGVGSNQPQHF
many	TRBD1	TRBJ1-4	TRBV12-3/TRBV12-4	TGTGCCAGCAGGAAGACAGGGGAGGAAAAACTGTTTTTT	CASRKTGEEKLFF
many	.	TRBJ2-2	TRBV5-1	TGCGCCAGCAGCTGGGGTGTGCCTAACACCGGGGAGCTGTTTTTT	CASSWGVPNTGELFF
few	.	TRBJ2-7	TRBV6-2/TRBV6-3	TGTGCCAGCACCGCACAGGGCTCCTACGAGCAGTACTTC	CASTAQGSYEQYF
many	TRBD2	TRBJ2-2	TRBV5-6	TGTGCCAGCAGCTTTCTAGCGGGAGGGCCGGGAACCGGGGAGCTGTTTTTT	CASSFLAGGPGTGELFF
.	TRBD1	TRBJ2-3	TRBV29-1	TGCAGCGCCGGGACAGGGGCCGGAGATACGCAGTATTTT	CSAGTGAGDTQYF
many	TRBD2	TRBJ2-3	TRBV25-1	TGTGCCAGCAGTCCTGGGGGTAGCGGGAGGTTGACAGATACGCAGTATTTT	CASSPGGSGRLTDTQYF
many	.	TRBJ2-1	TRBV28	TGTGCCAGCACTCCCTTGGGGAATGAGCAGTTCTTC	CASTPLGNEQFF
many	.	TRBJ2-3	TRBV5-1	TGCGCCAGCAGCTTGGACATCTCCACAGATACGCAGTATTTT	CASSLDISTDTQYF
.	.	TRBJ2-7	TRBV15	TGTGCCACCAGCAGAGAATCGGGGACCGAGAAGTACTTC	CATSRESGTEKYF
many	.	TRBJ2-3	TRBV6-6	TGTGCCAGCAGTTACACAGGGACTCGCACAGATACGCAGTATTTT	CASSYTGTRTDTQYF